This TCR beta chain stems from a study of shared clonotypes between healthy human individuals. J gave up 7 bases and V 4 bases, and 5 bases lay outside the gene matches. Germline V lookup: CDR1 SGDLS, CDR2 YYNGEE. There are 13 residues in the CDR3. At deep level, the assay was performed. Here immunoSEQ multiplex PCR was the method, and the copy in TCRdb shows in-frame clones only, minus some. The sample includes more than 2 million clones, about 94% of them seen just once. Study-wide points: Clonotypes shared by all four donors outscored non-shared clonotypes in generation probability.

Of note for this clone: Its antigen is still unknown.

Naive CD8 cells lacked CD45RO, underwent positive selection for CCR7 and left out terminally differentiated effector memory CD45RA+ cells. Donors, healthy HIV-negative adults, lacked recent acute infections or vaccinations. This TCR came from a man younger than 35 in good health. Some clones in this sample may be carry-over from other donors' samples. The V call is TRBV9, the J call TRBJ2-1, with 7 nucleotides matching TRBD2. Sequenced material: naive CD8+ T cells from PBMCs. The CDR3 loop reads CASSPWGGNEQFF. CDR3 DNA: TGTGCCAGCAGCCCCTGGGGGGGGAATGAGCAGTTCTTC.